The source of this T cell receptor beta chain is a study of beta chain features in type 1 diabetes. Notes on the study in general: Insertions at VDJ junctions were less frequent in type 1 diabetes patients. These patients also deleted more nucleotides at the same junctions. Among patients with Type 1 diabetes, TCRB CDR3s were moderately but significantly shorter in every one of the four CD4+ subsets.

Per germline, CDR1 SGHDN and CDR2 FVKESK. CDR3 length: 15 amino acids. V shed 4 bases, J shed 6 bases, and the junction held 5 bases outside the gene matches. Worth noting for this clone: The antigen remains undetermined.

cDNA synthesis used the whole RNA isolate, giving expressed TCRB sequences. TCRdb keeps only in-frame clones here, not all; method: immunoSEQ multiplex PCR. The sample lists approximately 170,000 clones; around 7.8% were seen once. The chain links TRBV14 to TRBJ2-1, with 11 bases lining up with TRBD2. The receptor's source is a woman in her thirties or forties with type 1 diabetes. Sequencing was done on a sample of central memory CD4+ T cells from blood. Here the CDR3 reads CASSPGLAASNEQFF. The CDR3 nucleotides read TGTGCCAGCAGCCCGGGACTAGCGGCCTCCAATGAGCAGTTCTTC. Full variable domain (remainder filled in from reference TRBV14 and TRBJ2-1): EAGVTQFPSHSVIEKGQTVTLRCDPISGHDNLYWYRRVMGKEIKFLLHFVKESKQDESGMPNNRFLAERTGGTYSTLKVQPAELEDSGVYFCASSPGLAASNEQFFGPGTRLTVL.